The TCR beta chain described here comes from a study of cytomegalovirus exposure and HLA in healthy donors (dated by TCRdb to about 2017). Background on the whole study: An earlier analysis of roughly 500 of the donors reported under 300 Gb of sequence data and 100 million to 120 million unique TCR beta sequences obtained from around 190 million T cells. About 280 gigabases of sequencing data and tens of millions of unique TCR sequences were included in an early release covering around 600 HLA-typed donors. Of the 398 genotyped donors, 65% to 90% were placed in the genetic ancestry cluster associated with self-reported Caucasian donors. The study was designed to test whether signatures of past pathogen exposure could be identified by cataloging public T cell receptors. The T cell repertoires of 550 to 850 subjects were profiled by immunosequencing and related to cytomegalovirus serostatus. In addition to the first cohort of 650 to 750 subjects, a separate validation cohort of approximately 120 different subjects was used. To predict cytomegalovirus infection status, the study brought together high-throughput TCR immunosequencing, statistical association of individual TCRs with disease status, and machine learning. In a later analysis, previously published TCR beta repertoires from hundreds of donors were re-analyzed and high-resolution HLA genotyping was added so that TCR occurrence patterns could be studied. The later analysis used no new phenotypic data to find candidate immune exposures, relying instead on TCR beta sequences and their occurrence across donors. In an earlier analysis of over 550 of the donors, high-throughput TCR beta sequencing was used to judge whether each TCR beta V gene segment behaved as functional or pseudogenic. Donor age, sex, ethnicity and CMV serostatus were collected together with the repertoire data. In a later genetic analysis, genome-wide SNP genotypes for 398 of the 666 donors were used, and that subset was treated as a discovery cohort. All discovery cohort repertoires had been generated on a single sequencing platform. Both class I and class II loci were covered by HLA typing, at four-digit resolution. Typing coverage differed by locus: A, B, C, DRB1 and DQB1 were typed in about 620-640 donors, DQA1 in 500 to 550, DPA1 in around 580, and DPB1 in just under 480. Four to six DR-DQ haplotypes were handled as single units for association and clustering, since linkage in the cohort was strong. On average, roughly 250,000 unique TCR beta nucleotide sequences were sequenced per donor among 300 to 500 genotyped donors of the cohort, with roughly 20% of those sequences being non-productive.

Library prep was done by the immunoSEQ multiplex PCR assay. The multiplex PCR relied on a mix of 60 forward primers for TCR Vbeta segments and 13 reverse primers for TCR Jbeta segments. The CDR3 region of rearranged TCR beta genes was amplified from genomic DNA with a multiplex PCR assay. The amplified TCR beta libraries were sequenced on the Illumina HiSeq System as 87-base-pair reads. The authors' analysis ran thus. A later analysis tallied approximately 87 million unique TCR beta chains across the 666 repertoires, and approximately 11 million of those chains were shared by two or more donors. Raw reads were error-corrected and collapsed into unique sequences by a nearest-neighbor algorithm in which closely related sequences were merged to remove PCR and sequencing errors. To assign V, D and J gene segments, CDR3 sequences were aligned to IMGT reference sequences. For a sequence to be retained, a match of at least six nucleotides was required to both a V gene segment and a J gene segment. A rearrangement counted as productive if the CDR3 had no stop codons and remained in frame with V and J, and every other rearrangement counted as non-productive. CDR3 was defined by IMGT convention, running from the second conserved V-encoded cysteine to the conserved J-encoded phenylalanine. The earlier analysis of 500 to 600 of the donors excluded sequences that lacked an unambiguous match to a single V gene segment. An earlier analysis of under 750 of the donors called V segments functional above 56.7% productive rearrangements and segregating when the between-donor standard deviation exceeded 5%. A statistical classification framework was built to diagnose cytomegalovirus status from the catalog of TCR beta chain sequences. A later analysis assigned V and J genes by comparing TCR nucleotide sequences with IMGT/GENE-DB human TR gene sequences. A later analysis assigned CDR3 sequences and most-parsimonious VDJ recombination scenarios with the TCRdist pipeline. A later analysis defined each TCR beta chain by its CDR3 amino acid sequence plus V-gene family, and excluded reads lacking a unique V-gene family. As a way to deal with suspected cross-contamination and a sequencing artifact, a later analysis dropped 450 to 600 nucleotide sequences that were highly shared and had low generation probability. In a later analysis, a clonal expansion index was calculated for each public chain from normalized within-repertoire ranks of inferred template counts. In a later analysis, generation probabilities were computed using a VDJ recombination model fitted to out-of-frame rearrangements, and the results were checked against IGoR. In a later analysis, TCR-TCR, TCR-HLA and TCR-CMV co-occurrence was scored with hypergeometric tests, and a repertoire-size bias correction was applied to TCR pairs. False discovery rates were estimated in a later analysis by permuting HLA or CMV assignments 20 times. In a later analysis, co-occurring TCRs were grouped using DBSCAN, and TCRdist sequence similarity was added for clustering within HLA-allele-positive subsets. Co-occurrence clustering excluded repertoires with fewer than 30,000 or more than 120,000 public chains, plus five with anomalous nucleotide sharing. Drawn from immuneACCESS, this table holds only the in-frame rearrangements with V and J called that TCRdb kept. Clones are partly lost; checked studies trace under half to an unresolved V gene and leave the rest unexplained. V and J calls and clone size are those listed in that table; D and trimming were worked out from the DNA. The sample records some 150,000 clones, 65% to 90% of which are singletons. Around 1.3% of the sample goes to the ten largest clones.

As concerns this clone: Its cognate antigen has yet to be identified. No base-level quality is on record; no much larger clone is a single base apart.

The study at large found these results: A cluster of highly shared sequence variants was judged likely to be a technical artifact of the sequencing pipeline. Roughly uniform sequencing depth across donors was assumed in presence/absence analyses, although this assumption may not hold. The study listed 150 to 200 TCR beta chains as associated with cytomegalovirus. While some public TCRs were present in many individuals, most TCR sequences turned up only very rarely across donors. An association between a missense DCLRE1C variant and V-gene and J-gene trimming of TCR beta chains was found in a later genetic analysis and replicated in an independent cohort. The authors suggested that the approach could potentially be extended to other disease states and immunological phenotypes. Immune exposure information for the cohort was limited to CMV serostatus. Compared with equally common non-associated chains, HLA-associated TCR beta chains in a later analysis were more clonally expanded and had lower generation probabilities. A later genetic analysis reported fewer N-insertions in productive TCRs among donors in an Asian-associated ancestry cluster than the roughly 670-donor mean. Several of the top co-occurrence clusters appeared to be linked to parvovirus B19, influenza, CMV and Epstein-Barr virus, according to a later analysis. The classifier was reported to diagnose cytomegalovirus status with high specificity and sensitivity in both the original cohort and the validation cohort. The earlier analysis of 587 of the donors excluded roughly 17 rarely observed V segments, including chromosome 9 orphons, because counts were too low. According to a later analysis, most CMV-associated TCR beta chains appeared to be HLA-restricted, and the HLA associations seemed to be driven largely by CMV exposure. A later analysis associated 16,951 TCR beta sequences with specific HLA alleles at a false discovery rate of 0.05. Correlated functional status among segregating V segments might be attributable to linkage disequilibrium, but an unknown experimental factor could not be ruled out. Three of the identified cytomegalovirus-associated TCR beta chains were confirmed in vitro to be specific for cytomegalovirus antigens. In a later analysis, TCR association rates were found to vary across HLA loci, with the most associated TCRs seen for DRB1 alleles and the fewest for HLA-C alleles. A further reported finding was that TCR beta sequences accurately predicted the HLA-A and HLA-B alleles for most subjects in the first cohort. When HLA alleles, especially DR and DQ, strongly co-occurred, attributing TCR associations to individual alleles was difficult. An earlier analysis of around 540 of the donors showed that most TCR beta V segments appeared in productive rearrangements either about 87% or about 30% of the time, which broadly matched IMGT annotations. In this cohort, only TCR beta chains were sequenced, and detectable features were limited by the absence of alpha or paired-chain data. Because some donors lacked HLA typing at each locus, the association tests relied only on the typed subset.

The cohort consisted of some 730 healthy bone marrow donors. At the time of sampling, every cohort member was nominally healthy, though immune exposures that went unrecorded were likely present. The donor was CMV seronegative and was included in the group of over 300 seronegative cohort members. A peripheral blood sample was collected from each donor, and TCR beta sequencing was performed on peripheral blood mononuclear cells. The Qiagen DNeasy Blood Extraction Kit was used to extract genomic DNA from the blood cell samples. Source material: PBMCs. The TCR originated in a female donor in good health and CMV-seronegative.

CDR3 loop: CASGRPSYEQYF. The nucleotides read TGTGCCAGCGGGAGACCCTCCTACGAGCAGTACTTC. The sequence links TRBV6-5 to TRBJ2-7; tentative D gene TRBD2, with 5 bases matching. From cysteine to phenylalanine, the CDR3 is 12 amino acids long. Just the 36-base CDR3 DNA is kept, in frame starting at base 1. At the junction V is shortened by 8 bases and J by 0 bases, with 8 bases in between. Per the germline V gene, MNHEY is the CDR1 and SVGAGI is the CDR2.